What follows describes a single T cell receptor beta chain. This entry comes from a study of blood T cell repertoires in COVID-19. Overall study context: Researchers got acute and convalescent COVID-19 samples from the United States, Italy and Spain. T cells, B-cell-depleted T cells, or PBMCs supplied cDNA or gDNA.

The CDR3 loop spans 14 amino acids. V lost 6 bases and J 5 bases, leaving 14 bases between the germline ends. The germline V gene encodes CDR1 ENHRY and CDR2 SYGVKD. Per the original methods: Reference gene primers were amplified, and this amplification served to estimate nucleated cell counts. Clones were sequenced by immunoSEQ multiplex PCR, and TCRdb holds only the in-frame ones, with some missing. V and J calls and clone size are given by that table; D and trimming were obtained from the DNA. The data hold about 30,000 clones, with roughly nine tenths observed a single time. This receptor was obtained from a human donor with active COVID-19. The donor label of this sample is uncertain. Source material: peripheral blood. The chain recombines TRBV10-3 with TRBJ1-5, with D possibly being TRBD1 (6 bases). This CDR3 reads CAISPGQHDQPQHF. CDR3 sequence (DNA): TGTGCCATCAGCCCTGGACAGCATGATCAGCCCCAGCATTTT.